The entry that follows covers one T cell receptor beta chain sequence. Its antigen is not known. The sample originates from a study of Ad26.COV2.S vaccination and SARS-CoV-2 variants. On the study more broadly: As a participant in COV1001, the donor was in the Ad26.COV2.S trial arm. Donor got 5x10^10 or 1x10^11 viral particles of Ad26.COV2.S.

General study results and limits: Vaccine recipients showed a spike-specific TCR breadth that was higher than in placebo recipients.

Trimming removed 4 bases at V and 0 bases at J, with 10 bases between. CDR1 and CDR2 (germline): MGHRA, YSYEKL. This CDR3 spans 14 amino acids. Sample treatment: about 20 received Ad26.COV2.S at low or high dose, single or two shots; a few received placebo; per-sample allocation not given. Material that was analyzed had been drawn on day 63 after the first vaccine or placebo injection. The donor was a Boston adult aged 18-55 years. Method: immunoSEQ multiplex PCR; TCRdb's copy keeps in-frame clones and lacks some. The data show around 300,000 clones, almost 90% seen once. V usage is TRBV4-1 and J usage is TRBJ2-7; D not resolved. This material consisted of peripheral blood, taken in a trial of Ad26.COV2.S vaccine versus placebo. This sequence originates from a person between 18 and 60 years old who received the Ad26.COV2.S COVID-19 vaccine or a placebo. The CDR3 DNA reads as TGCGCCAGCAGCCCCACCGGGTTCTCCTACGAGCAGTACTTC. The encoded protein is CASSPTGFSYEQYF.